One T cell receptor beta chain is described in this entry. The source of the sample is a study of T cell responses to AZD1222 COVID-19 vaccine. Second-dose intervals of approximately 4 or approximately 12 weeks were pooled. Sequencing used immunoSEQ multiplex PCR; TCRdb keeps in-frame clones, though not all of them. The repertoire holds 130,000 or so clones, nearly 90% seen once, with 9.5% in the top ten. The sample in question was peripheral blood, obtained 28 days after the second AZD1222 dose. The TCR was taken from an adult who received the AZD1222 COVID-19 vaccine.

The CDR3 loop is CASSLPGQNYGYTF. DNA of the CDR3: TGTGCCAGCAGCCTCCCGGGACAGAACTATGGCTACACCTTC. The chain carries TRBV3-1 (or the pseudogene TRBV3-2) and TRBJ1-2; TRBD1 matches at 7 bases. V shed 4 bases and J 2 bases; nucleotides not matched to a gene: 4. The CDR3 has 14 amino acids. The germline CDR1 and CDR2 sequences are LGHDT and YNNKEL (reference sequence).